This TCR beta chain was found in a study of OX40 agonist ivuxolimab in advanced cancers. Overall study context: Enrolled patients in dose escalation had cancers that were hepatocellular carcinoma, melanoma, renal cell or head and neck cancer. Anti-PD-1, anti-PD-L1 or anti-CTLA-4 therapy given earlier was allowed, and roughly 40% had some.

A history of autoimmune disease or systemic immunosuppression excluded patients. This CDR3 contains 15 residues. V was cut by 0 bases and J by 3 bases, with 9 bases left in between. Looked up from germline, CDR1 is MNHEY and CDR2 is SVGAGI. The table came from immunoSEQ multiplex PCR; TCRdb's copy has only in-frame clones and leaves some out. The sample contains about 150,000 clones, roughly 91% of which appear only once. The receptor was derived from an adult with an advanced solid tumor such as melanoma, head and neck, liver or kidney cancer. The material sequenced was CD4+ or CD8+ T cells sorted from blood, taken in a trial of the OX40 agonist ivuxolimab. This rearrangement joins TRBV6-5 to TRBJ2-1, with D possibly TRBD2 on 6 matching bases. CDR3 coding DNA: TGTGCCAGCAGTTACTCACGGGAGTACTACAATGAGCAGTTCTTC. Protein: CASSYSREYYNEQFF.